This record concerns one T cell receptor beta chain sequence. What it binds is not known. The data were produced by immunoSEQ multiplex PCR, yet TCRdb's version contains in-frame clones alone and is incomplete. The sample holds roughly 84,000 clones, 75% to 90% seen once. V lost 6 bases to trimming and J lost 3 bases, with 5 bases between them. This CDR3 has 11 residues. Looked up from germline, CDR1 is KGHSH and CDR2 is LQKENI. This sample is drawn from a study of T cell responses to AZD1222 COVID-19 vaccine. Study-level results: Per reports, nearly half of all spike-specific TCRs target regions that are unmutated in variants.

The material sequenced was peripheral blood, taken 28 days after the second AZD1222 dose. The chain carries TRBV18 and TRBJ2-5; D not certain. The receptor comes from an adult who received the AZD1222 COVID-19 vaccine. In nucleotides, the CDR3 is TGTGCCAGCTCGGGAAAAGAGACCCAGTACTTC. Protein sequence: CASSGKETQYF.